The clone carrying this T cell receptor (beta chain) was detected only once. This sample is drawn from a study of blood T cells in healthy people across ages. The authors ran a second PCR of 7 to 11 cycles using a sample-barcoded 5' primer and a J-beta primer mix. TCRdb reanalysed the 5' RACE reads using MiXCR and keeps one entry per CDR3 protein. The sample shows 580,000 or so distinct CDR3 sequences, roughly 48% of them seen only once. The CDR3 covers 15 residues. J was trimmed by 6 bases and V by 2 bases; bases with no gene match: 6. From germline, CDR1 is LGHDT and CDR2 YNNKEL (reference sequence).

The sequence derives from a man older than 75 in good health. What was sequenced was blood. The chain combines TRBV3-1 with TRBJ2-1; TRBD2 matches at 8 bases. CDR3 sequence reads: CASSQISGSGNEQFF. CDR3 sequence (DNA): TGTGCCAGCAGCCAAATAAGCGGGAGCGGCAATGAGCAGTTCTTC.